This T cell receptor beta chain was captured in a study of cytomegalovirus exposure and HLA in healthy donors. Study outcomes and limitations: Previously analyzed data showed that most TCR beta V segments were productive at a frequency of about 90% or about 30%.

Use of 60 Vbeta and 13 Jbeta primers characterized the PCR. Repertoires were generated with immunoSEQ multiplex PCR, while TCRdb's copy carries only in-frame clones and drops some. The sample lists under 200,000 clones; 84% were seen once. V trimming: 0 bases; J trimming: 6 bases; junction bases outside the gene matches: 3. The germline CDR1 and CDR2 sequences are MNHEY and SMNVEV (reference sequence). This CDR3 comprises 17 residues. Points on this clone: Its antigen is not identified.

The source is a man aged 18 to 30 in good health and CMV-seronegative. The sample taken for sequencing was PBMCs. The chain joins TRBV27 to TRBJ2-3, with 16 bases lining up with TRBD2. As DNA, the CDR3 is TGTGCCAGCAGTTTATCGGGACTAGCGGGAGGGCGGGATACGCAGTATTTT. This sequence encodes CASSLSGLAGGRDTQYF.